The present T cell receptor beta chain was sequenced within a study of T cells in Graves' hyperthyroidism and ophthalmopathy (dated by TCRdb to between 2019 and 2020). About the study as a whole: Peripheral blood was sampled at the time of initial diagnosis, prior to any treatment. An independent validation cohort of about 20 hyperthyroidism patients and more than 15 patients who later progressed to ophthalmopathy tested prospective prediction of ophthalmopathy. In over five Graves' hyperthyroidism patients, the study also compared T-cell repertoires from thyroid tissue with T-cell repertoires from blood. After blood sampling, hyperthyroidism patients were treated with methimazole at a starting dose of 30 mg daily, and ophthalmopathy patients were treated with high-dose intravenous methylprednisolone. The 85 to 100 discovery patients were divided at random into training and test sets in a 7:3 ratio. To identify TCR V-J signatures that set the groups apart, the researchers used a discovery cohort of 100 patients, made up of roughly 40 with Graves' ophthalmopathy and some 58 with stable Graves' hyperthyroidism. TCR Vbeta CDR3 sequencing of 120 to 150 peripheral blood samples (roughly 41 ophthalmopathy, 70 to 85 hyperthyroidism and around 17 progressor patients) is reported in the paper. Overall results and qualifications from the work: In validation, the model predicted progression to ophthalmopathy with 55% to 71% sensitivity and roughly 75% specificity, a median of around 6.6 months before onset. Most expanded thyroid clonotypes (frequency above 0.001) were also detected in blood, suggesting blood repertoires may reflect thyroid immune responses. A 13 V-J signature model separated ophthalmopathy from stable hyperthyroidism, with roughly 88% sensitivity and 81% to 82% specificity in cross-validation and 80%/75% in testing. No statistical method was used to fix the sample size in advance, and group allocation was not hidden from the investigators.

Ophthalmopathy patients had moderately to severely active disease, with a Clinical Activity Score of 3 or more, a NOSPECS grade of 4 or more, and a disease duration of less than 3 months. Patients with uncontrolled infections, other autoimmune diseases, pregnancy or lactation were excluded. Diagnoses relied on clinical symptoms, serum thyroxine and TRAb, thyroid ultrasound and orbital computed tomography. PBMCs were separated from under 12 ml of fresh peripheral blood using Ficoll-Paque density gradient centrifugation. Total RNA was extracted using Trizol reagent, and RNA quality was assessed on an Agilent 2100 Bioanalyzer. The table lists this clonotype with many counts. Its antigen remains undetermined. No much larger clonotype is one base removed from it; base qualities were not supplied. TCR beta CDR3 regions were amplified from RNA transcripts. The TCR CDR3 was subjected to a first round of RT-PCR using the HTBI primer set and the Qiagen OneStep RT-PCR kit. Libraries were constructed in a second round of multiplex PCR, after which size selection and purification were carried out. The libraries were sequenced on an Illumina HiSeq2000 using paired-end 100 bp reads. Per the original workflow: SOAPnuke was used to process the raw data, removing reads that contained adapters or uncalled bases, had a mean Phred below 15, or lacked an exact match to the constant primer or identifier. High-quality paired reads were merged with COPE v1.2.5, and unique nucleotide sequences were defined as clonotypes. MiTCR v1.1 was used to align clonotypes to the IMGT TRBV, TRBD and TRBJ reference segments. The analysis included only V-J combinations with a frequency above 0.0001, which together covered over 98% of the repertoires. The TCS score was defined as the ratio of F50 (clonal expansion) to E x V (chaos), calculated using BLOSUM62-based TCRdist between CDR3 peptides within each V-J. Welch's t-statistics and random forest reduced fewer than 600 V-J features to about 12, which were used in a naive Bayes classifier (R e1071). TCRdb reprocessing: public reads trimmed at Q25 with fastp, clones called with MiXCR, in-frame beta chains kept. Rows matching on CDR3 protein sequence are summarized as one entry with the most common DNA and genes. TCRdb, not the authors, supplied the V and J calls. The sample table contains 400,000 or so distinct CDR3 sequences; only one count was recorded for roughly 15% of them. The ten largest clones take up about 20% of the sample.

Cut back by 3 bases and 2 bases, the V and J ends lie 11 bases apart. The CDR3 sequence holds 15 residues, the cysteine and phenylalanine included. CDR3 DNA is the only sequence kept; it has 45 bases, read in frame from the first base. The germline V gene (reference sequence) specifies GTSNPN as CDR1 and SVGIG as CDR2. Sequences were obtained from blood. The origin of this receptor is a woman aged 25 to 45 with Graves' ophthalmopathy. The chain is made from TRBV30 and TRBJ2-6, with the D segment identity uncertain. The CDR3 region reads CAWSPGITGANVLTF. The sequenced DNA: TGTGCCTGGAGCCCCGGTATTACTGGGGCCAACGTCCTGACTTTC.